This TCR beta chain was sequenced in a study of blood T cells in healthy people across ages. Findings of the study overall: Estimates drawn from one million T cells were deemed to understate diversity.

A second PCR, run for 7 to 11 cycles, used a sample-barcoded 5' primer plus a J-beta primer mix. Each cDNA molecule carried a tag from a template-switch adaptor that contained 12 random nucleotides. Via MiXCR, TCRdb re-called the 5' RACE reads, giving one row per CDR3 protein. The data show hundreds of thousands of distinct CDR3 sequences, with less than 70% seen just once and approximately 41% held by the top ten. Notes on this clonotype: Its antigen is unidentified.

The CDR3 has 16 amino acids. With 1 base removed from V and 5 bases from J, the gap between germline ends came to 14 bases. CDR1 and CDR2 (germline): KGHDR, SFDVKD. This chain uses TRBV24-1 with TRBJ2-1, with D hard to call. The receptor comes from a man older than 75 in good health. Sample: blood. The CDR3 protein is CATSDFSGGSHNEQFF. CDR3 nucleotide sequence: TGTGCCACCAGTGATTTTTCCGGCGGTTCCCACAATGAGCAGTTCTTC.